A selection of T cell receptor beta chains follows, all from one sample in a study of identical twins. TCRdb ran MiXCR on the 5' RACE reads and lists one entry per CDR3 protein. This table has about 730,000 distinct CDR3 sequences, around 21% appearing once. These same records also appear under a second study, on T cells expressing NK-cell markers.

What was sequenced was PBMCs. The receptors shown here come from a woman aged 18-30 years in good health. The CDR3 runs from the conserved cysteine through the conserved F or W.

V gene	J gene	CDR3 protein
TRBV5-1	TRBJ2-7	CASRSAGSSYEQYF
TRBV7-9	TRBJ2-1	CASYRGRGYAYNEQFF
TRBV6-2/TRBV6-3	TRBJ2-5	CASSYSWETQYF
TRBV5-1	TRBJ2-5	CASSLYQGGETQYF
TRBV7-3	TRBJ2-1	CASSEDRPYNEQFF
TRBV6-2/TRBV6-3	TRBJ1-2	CASRTGYGYTF
TRBV5-1	TRBJ2-7	CASSLAGTAYEQYF
TRBV4-3	TRBJ2-2	CASSQGLAGGVTGELFF
TRBV7-9	TRBJ2-7	CASSTPAREQYF
TRBV4-3	TRBJ2-1	CASSQEVFLGLPHNEQFF
TRBV6-5	TRBJ1-1	CASSYRNTEAFF
TRBV20-1	TRBJ2-7	CSAGGQGSYEQYF